The following is a T cell receptor beta chain sequence with its context. Its antigen is not yet known. There are no base qualities to consult, and no much larger clone falls within one base. This entry comes from a study of shared clonotypes between healthy human individuals (TCRdb year 2020). In the study overall: The cohort included three men and a couple of women between 18 and 49 years of age. For each donor, three plates each were used for CD4 naive and CD4 memory, two plates were used for CD8 naive, and one plate was used for CD8 memory. To estimate repertoire size and how much clonotype sharing occurs between individuals, the study deeply sequenced the blood TCR repertoires of five or six healthy adults. Libraries were prepared and TCR repertoires were sequenced by different laboratories using diverse techniques, in order to increase sequencing depth and limit assay-specific biases. Between about 0.8 and 8.9 billion PBMCs per donor were obtained by leukapheresis. On the study overall, not on this receptor specifically: Compared with non-shared clonotypes, clonotypes shared by all four sorted-subset donors had higher generation probabilities. Even with the large sequencing depth, rarefaction of the sorted-subset datasets indicated that sequencing was incomplete. Naive subsets generally had larger estimated clonotype richness than memory subsets. Because the study included a small number of donors, the genetic and exposure-history diversity represented was limited. Approximately 5% of naive CD4, more than 3% of naive CD8, 2.3% of memory CD4, and more than 0.35% of memory CD8 clonotypes were shared across several donors. Pairwise subsampling indicated that sequencing depth was expected to affect the degree of clonotype sharing among donors. Sampling was limited to blood, and TCR repertoires in tissue likely differ from TCR repertoires in blood.

Using the deep immunoSEQ assay, TCR CDR3 regions were amplified from genomic DNA by multiplex PCR. Genomic DNA extracted from each cell subset was distributed evenly over all wells of several immunoSEQ 96-well plates, and each plate served as one replicate. For sorted subsets, approximately 200 ng of genomic DNA, equivalent to 30,000 or so T cell genomes, went into each replicate PCR. The purified libraries were quantified using a Qubit 3.0 fluorometer, sized with a Bioanalyzer 2100, and then quantified again using the KAPA Library Quantification kit. A separate single-read 150-cycle Illumina NextSeq 550 flow cell was used to sequence each immunoSEQ 96-well plate. The authors processed their data as follows. Because the immunoSEQ output held only junctional sequences and lacked quality scores, the filtering could not match the filtering applied to full-length reads. Sequences were annotated with PyIR, a Python wrapper for IgBLAST v1.9, and V/J genes and CDR3 were assigned using IMGT germline references. Any read was removed if the V/J assignment was weak (E-value above 1e-6), the CDR3 was missing, or the read contained stop codons, out-of-frame junctions, or ambiguous translated residues. V3J clonotypes were defined as sequences sharing an identical inferred V gene, J gene, and CDR3 amino acid sequence. Percentage overlap between repertoires was computed as shared unique clonotypes divided by the size of the smaller repertoire. Richness of each repertoire was evaluated using RTK rarefaction, the Chao1 estimator, and Recon v2.1 estimates of unobserved clonotypes. Generation probabilities for all TCRbeta clonotypes obtained by the gDNA method from a handful of donors were computed using OLGA. TCRdb's version of the immuneACCESS table is confined to in-frame rearrangements and falls short of the full clone set. An unresolved V gene accounts for under half of the shortfall where checked; the remainder is of unknown origin. For V, J and clone size, that table is used; D and trimming come from the DNA. For this sample the table gives about 1 million clones, of which approximately 78% were detected only once. The ten biggest clones cover 0.5% to 0.6% of the sample.

The donors were healthy, HIV-negative adults who had no recently reported acute infections or vaccinations. Only Caucasian adults living in Nashville, Tennessee, USA were represented among the donors. Magnetic negative selection was used to enrich CD4+ T cells, after which naive cells were positively selected on CD45RA and the negative fraction became the memory subset. Blood was collected by leukapheresis, and PBMCs were isolated by Ficoll-Histopaque density gradient centrifugation and then cryopreserved in liquid nitrogen vapor phase. Analytical flow cytometry was used to check the purity and quantity of every magnetically sorted T cell population. Each sorted fraction had its genomic DNA isolated and then quantified by UV absorbance on a Nanodrop 2000c. The origin of this receptor is a man younger than 30 in good health. Some clones in this sample may be carry-over from other donors' samples. Sequenced input: memory CD4+ T cells from PBMCs. The cell subset or site label corresponds to: CD45RA-negative fraction.

The nucleotide sequence is TGTGCCAGCAGCTTAGCCACGGGACAGCCTAATTCACCCCTCCACTTT. This gives the protein CASSLATGQPNSPLHF. The sequence links TRBV7-2 to TRBJ1-6, and 7 bases in between align with TRBD1. As encoded in the germline V gene, CDR1 is SGHTA while CDR2 is FQGNSA. The germline V and J ends show losses of 0 bases and 6 bases respectively, and no gene match explains 5 bases of the junction. Measured from the cysteine to the phenylalanine, the CDR3 is 16 residues long. The retained sequence is limited to the CDR3, 48 bases, with the frame set at the first base.